The 25 T cell receptor beta chains presented below share a single source sample, sequenced in a study of T cell repertoires in cytomegalovirus infection. TCRdb independently ran MiXCR on the reads; one entry per CDR3 protein. The sample records roughly 170,000 distinct CDR3 sequences, roughly a fifth being singletons. Which antigens these TCRs recognize remains unknown. The material sequenced was CD8+ T cells from cultured PBMCs, taken from culture after CMV antigen stimulation. The receptors derive from a human donor in good health (CMV status not recorded). Some clones in this sample may be carry-over from other donors' samples.

This clonotype was seen many times. The V and J genes are TRBV7-9 and TRBJ2-1; D perhaps matches TRBD1 (6 bases). Trimming removed 4 bases from V and 0 bases from J, with 13 bases in between. The CDR3 length is 16 residues. CDR1 and CDR2 from the germline V gene are SEHNR and FQNEAQ (reference sequence). The CDR3 DNA is TGTGCCAGCAGCTCACCAGGGGCGCCCTCCTACAATGAGCAGTTCTTC. The encoded protein is CASSSPGAPSYNEQFF.

There are a few counts of this clonotype. The rearrangement links TRBV7-2 to TRBJ2-7; D unclear. Germline assignment: CDR1 SGHTA and CDR2 FQGNSA. There are 14 residues in the CDR3. The V end lost 5 bases, the J end lost 6 bases, and 17 bases lay between the germline ends. CDR3 sequence: CASSNPGDRPEQYF. For the CDR3, the DNA is TGTGCCAGCAGCAACCCAGGAGATCGGCCCGAGCAGTACTTC.

This clonotype showed up just a few times. The chain has TRBV27 and TRBJ2-3; 16 nucleotides line up with TRBD2. Germline V gene lookup returns CDR1 MNHEY and CDR2 SMNVEV (reference sequence). The CDR3 contains 17 residues. V was pared by 7 bases and J by 5 bases, with 9 bases of the junction left unmatched. The CDR3 spells CASTSGLAGGPIDTQYF. CDR3 in DNA: TGTGCCAGCACCTCGGGACTAGCGGGGGGGCCTATAGATACGCAGTATTTT.

This chain connects TRBV7-2 to TRBJ2-2, with D unresolved. Germline V CDR1 and CDR2: SGHTA, FQGNSA. Trimming removed 3 bases from V and 5 bases from J, with 7 bases in between. The CDR3 consists of 13 residues. CDR3 in amino acids: CASSLEGTGELFF. In DNA form, the CDR3 reads TGTGCCAGCAGCTTGGAAGGTACCGGGGAGCTGTTTTTT.

At least ten counts were recorded for this clonotype. The chain recombines TRBV7-8 with TRBJ2-7; D may be TRBD1 (5 bases). V was trimmed by 4 bases and J by 4 bases, leaving 14 bases between them. This CDR3 has 14 residues. The germline gives CDR1 SGHVS, CDR2 FQNEAQ. In nucleotides, the CDR3 is TGTGCCAGCAGCTCCCCCGGACAAAGATACGAGCAGTACTTC. Its protein product is CASSSPGQRYEQYF.

This clonotype was counted only a few times. This chain links TRBV12-3 or TRBV12-4 with TRBJ2-2; 7 nucleotides line up with TRBD1. Trimming cost V 6 bases and J 0 bases; bases outside gene matches: 1. This CDR3 comprises 14 residues. This CDR3 is CASRGQTNTGELFF. CDR3 in DNA: TGTGCCAGCAGGGGACAGACGAACACCGGGGAGCTGTTTTTT.

This clonotype ranks as medium-sized. This chain links TRBV6-2 or TRBV6-3 with TRBJ2-1; 9 bases match TRBD2. Germline values: CDR1 MNHEY, CDR2 SVGEGT. The ends lost 4 bases at V and 4 bases at J; junction bases unmatched: 5. CDR3 size: 15 residues. CDR3 sequence reads: CASSSTAGGYNEQFF. The CDR3, as DNA: TGTGCCAGCAGTTCAACAGCGGGGGGATACAATGAGCAGTTCTTC.

This clonotype was detected only a few times. The genes are TRBV7-9 and TRBJ1-1, with D possibly being TRBD1 (5 bases). With 4 bases removed from V and 4 bases from J, the gap between germline ends came to 16 bases. The CDR3 covers 15 residues. Germline V gene sequence: CDR1 SEHNR, CDR2 FQNEAQ (reference sequence). DNA of the CDR3: TGTGCCAGCAGCTCCCCGGAGTGGGGCAGCACTGAAGCTTTCTTT. Its protein product is CASSSPEWGSTEAFF.

The table lists this clonotype with a few counts. The chain combines TRBV7-2 with TRBJ1-2; 11 bases map to TRBD1. This CDR3 spans 13 amino acids. The V gene's germline CDR1 is SGHTA and CDR2 FQGNSA. The trim removed 5 bases at V and 7 bases at J, leaving 3 bases unmatched. In DNA, the CDR3 is TGTGCCAGCAGCCCGGACAGGGGGCTTGGCTACACCTTC. As protein: CASSPDRGLGYTF.

This clonotype appeared a few times. The chain uses TRBV6-5 and TRBJ2-7, with D possibly being TRBD1 (6 bases). V gave up 8 bases and J gave up 5 bases, with 16 bases separating them. CDR1 and CDR2 (germline): MNHEY, SVGAGI. This CDR3 region has 13 residues. The CDR3, as DNA: TGTGCCAGCCAGGACAGAAGGCGAGACGAGCAGTACTTC. Translating it yields CASQDRRRDEQYF.

This clonotype was counted at least ten times. Here the CDR3 DNA reads TGCAGCGTTGCGACAGGGGTTAAGTACGAGCAGTACTTC. Amino acids: CSVATGVKYEQYF. The chain employs TRBV29-1 and TRBJ2-7, with 8 bases matching TRBD1. Germline V gene sequence: CDR1 SQVTM, CDR2 ANQGSEA. This CDR3 is 13 amino acids long. J lost 4 bases, V lost 4 bases, and 6 bases had no gene match.

Many counts were recorded for this clonotype. V and J are TRBV12-3 or TRBV12-4 and TRBJ2-1; 9 bases are a match to TRBD1. The CDR3 sequence is 15 residues long. The J segment lost 4 bases and the V segment lost 6 bases, leaving 7 bases of the junction unmatched. CDR3 sequence: CASRAGTGTYNEQFF. The CDR3 DNA reads TGTGCCAGCAGGGCCGGGACAGGGACATACAATGAGCAGTTCTTC.

This clonotype has only a few counts. The chain carries TRBV7-2 and TRBJ2-4, with 7 nucleotides matching TRBD2. Germline V lookup: CDR1 SGHTA, CDR2 FQGNSA. The CDR3 runs 14 residues. V lost 1 base and J lost 7; bases outside the gene matches: 4. CDR3 DNA sequence: TGTGCCAGCAGCTTAGGGGTGGGGGGGAACATTCAGTACTTC. Protein product: CASSLGVGGNIQYF.

This clonotype was observed a few times. The rearrangement links TRBV5-6 to TRBJ2-3, with 8 bases matching TRBD1. V shed 6 bases, J shed 6 bases, and the junction held 9 bases outside the gene matches. This CDR3 spans 14 amino acids. The V gene's germline CDR1 is SGHDT and CDR2 YYEEEE. Here the CDR3 DNA reads TGTGCCAGCACCTTTCCAACAGGGGGGGATACGCAGTATTTT. Encoded protein: CASTFPTGGDTQYF.

There are a few counts of this clonotype. This chain links TRBV2 with TRBJ1-1, with D possibly TRBD1 on 5 matching bases. The CDR3 totals 16 residues. V was clipped by 11 bases and J by 5 bases, with 27 bases between them. The germline CDR1 and CDR2 sequences are SNHLY and FYNNEI. The CDR3 bases are TGTGCCCGACGAGGGGAAGGGATATCTCTTGGAACTGAAGCTTTCTTT. This gives the protein CARRGEGISLGTEAFF.

This clonotype has a handful of counts. The gene calls are TRBV7-9 and TRBJ2-7, with D perhaps matching TRBD1 (6 bases). The germline CDR1 and CDR2 sequences are SEHNR and FQNEAQ (reference sequence). The CDR3 runs to 16 residues. The V and J ends lost 5 bases and 4 bases respectively, with 21 bases between them. The CDR3 DNA is TGTGCCAGCAGCCCCGGGTCGGACAGACCTCAATACGAGCAGTACTTC. Protein product: CASSPGSDRPQYEQYF.

The chain carries TRBV12-3 or TRBV12-4 and TRBJ1-1; the D gene is possibly TRBD1 (5 bases). The CDR3 runs 14 residues. Trimming removed 3 bases at V and 6 bases at J, with 14 bases between. For the CDR3, the DNA is TGTGCCAGCAGTTTGGTCTCTCGGGACGCTGAAGCTTTCTTT. Protein: CASSLVSRDAEAFF.

This clonotype was seen more than once but under ten times. This chain uses TRBV7-2 with TRBJ2-7, with TRBD2 matching over 7 bases. The length of the CDR3 is 15 residues. V shed 1 base and J 3 bases; nucleotides not matched to a gene: 6. From germline, CDR1 is SGHTA and CDR2 FQGNSA. CDR3 nucleotide sequence: TGTGCCAGCAGCTTAGATAGCAGGGAGGGCTACGAGCAGTACTTC. Its protein is CASSLDSREGYEQYF.

The chain uses TRBV28 and TRBJ1-2; D unclear. In germline, CDR1 is MDHEN, CDR2 SYDVKM. Trimming stripped 10 bases from V and 4 bases from J, with 16 bases between. The CDR3 has 13 amino acids. The CDR3 region is CATRGLAGYGYTF. The CDR3 DNA reads TGTGCCACCAGAGGCCTGGCGGGCTATGGCTACACCTTC.

This clonotype was picked up a small number of times. The chain couples TRBV29-1 to TRBJ2-1, with 7 bases fitting TRBD2. Germline V gene lookup returns CDR1 SQVTM and CDR2 ANQGSEA. This CDR3 has 15 residues. J gave up 9 bases and V 2 bases, and 13 bases lay outside the gene matches. The chain's CDR3 is CSVELAGEGGGEQFF. CDR3 DNA sequence: TGCAGCGTTGAACTAGCCGGGGAGGGAGGCGGTGAGCAGTTCTTC.

This clonotype was seen only once. The chain employs TRBV9 and TRBJ2-5; a possible D gene is TRBD1 (7 bases). Trimming pared 7 bases from V and 4 bases from J, leaving 17 bases between. The CDR3 is 14 residues long. Germline assignment: CDR1 SGDLS and CDR2 YYNGEE. The CDR3 DNA is TGTGCCAGCGGGCCCGGAGGGGGCCCAGAGACCCAGTACTTC. Amino acid sequence: CASGPGGGPETQYF.

The V call is TRBV29-1, the J call TRBJ1-4; D is ambiguous. The CDR3 is made up of 12 amino acids. Germline CDR1 is SQVTM and CDR2 is ANQGSEA. The V gene lost 8 bases and the J gene lost 0 bases, with 7 bases spanning the gap. As DNA, the CDR3 is TGCAGCATCCGGACAACTAATGAAAAACTGTTTTTT. It codes for CSIRTTNEKLFF.

There are a few counts of this clonotype. The chain employs TRBV7-9 and TRBJ2-2; D remains ambiguous. Between the trimmed V and J ends, which lost 1 base and 4 bases, there was a span of 10 bases. The CDR3 is 15 residues long. Germline assignment: CDR1 SEHNR and CDR2 FQNEAQ (reference sequence). The CDR3 is CASSLGDPSTGELFF. CDR3 sequence (DNA): TGTGCCAGCAGCTTAGGAGACCCTTCCACCGGGGAGCTGTTTTTT.

The chain employs TRBV20-1 and TRBJ2-7, with D uncertain. V lost 1 base and J lost 0, with 7 bases in between. From germline, CDR1 is DFQATT and CDR2 SNEGSKA (reference sequence). The CDR3 contains 13 residues. In DNA, the CDR3 is TGCAGTGCTAGAGTAGCCAGCTCCTACGAGCAGTACTTC. It is translated as CSARVASSYEQYF.

This clonotype has a handful of counts. The chain has TRBV2 and TRBJ2-4; tentatively, D is TRBD2 (5 bases). Germline V gene data show CDR1 as SNHLY and CDR2 as FYNNEI. Deletions cut 6 bases from V and 0 bases from J, with 12 bases between. The CDR3 has 15 amino acids. The CDR3 protein is CASSYGNLAKNIQYF. The DNA for the CDR3 is TGTGCCAGCAGCTACGGGAATTTAGCCAAAAACATTCAGTACTTC. The whole variable domain, remainder taken from reference TRBV2 and TRBJ2-4, is EPEVTQTPSHQVTQMGQEVILRCVPISNHLYFYWYRQILGQKVEFLVSFYNNEISEKSEIFDDQFSVERPDGSNFTLKIRSTKLEDSAMYFCASSYGNLAKNIQYFGAGTRLSVL.